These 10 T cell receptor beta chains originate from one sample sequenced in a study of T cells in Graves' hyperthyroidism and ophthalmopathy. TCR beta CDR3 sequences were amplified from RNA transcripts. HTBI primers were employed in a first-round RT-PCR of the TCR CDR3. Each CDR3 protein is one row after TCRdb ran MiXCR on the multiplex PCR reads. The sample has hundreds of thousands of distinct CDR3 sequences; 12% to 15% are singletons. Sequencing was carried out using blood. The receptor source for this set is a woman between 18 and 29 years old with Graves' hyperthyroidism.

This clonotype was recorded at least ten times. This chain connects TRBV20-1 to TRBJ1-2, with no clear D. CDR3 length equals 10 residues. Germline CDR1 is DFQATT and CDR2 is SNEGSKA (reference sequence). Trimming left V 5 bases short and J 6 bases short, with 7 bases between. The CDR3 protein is CSADPNGYTF. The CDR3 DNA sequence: TGCAGTGCTGACCCAAATGGCTACACCTTC.

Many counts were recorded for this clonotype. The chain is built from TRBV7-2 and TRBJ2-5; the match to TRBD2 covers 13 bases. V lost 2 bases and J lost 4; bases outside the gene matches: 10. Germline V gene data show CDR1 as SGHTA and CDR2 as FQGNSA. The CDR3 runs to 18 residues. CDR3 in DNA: TGTGCCAGCAGCTTACCCTCGAAGACTAGCGGGAGGCGAGAGACCCAGTACTTC. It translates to CASSLPSKTSGRRETQYF.

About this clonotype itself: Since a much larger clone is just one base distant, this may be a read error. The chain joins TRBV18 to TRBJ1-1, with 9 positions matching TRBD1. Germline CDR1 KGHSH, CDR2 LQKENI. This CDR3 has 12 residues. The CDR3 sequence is CVSAGQGPFSFF. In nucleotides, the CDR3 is TGTGTCAGCGCCGGACAGGGGCCGTTTTCTTTCTTT.

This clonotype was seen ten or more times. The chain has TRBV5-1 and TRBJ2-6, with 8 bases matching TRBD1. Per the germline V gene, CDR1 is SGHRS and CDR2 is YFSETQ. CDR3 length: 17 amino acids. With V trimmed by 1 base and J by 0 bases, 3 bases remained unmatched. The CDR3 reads CASSLTGGFSGANVLTF. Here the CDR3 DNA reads TGCGCCAGCAGCTTGACAGGGGGTTTCTCTGGGGCCAACGTCCTGACTTTC.

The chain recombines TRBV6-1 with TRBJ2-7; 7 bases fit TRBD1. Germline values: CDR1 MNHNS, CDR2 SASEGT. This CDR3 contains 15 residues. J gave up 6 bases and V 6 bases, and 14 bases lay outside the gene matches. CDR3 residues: CASRSDLTGAGEQYF. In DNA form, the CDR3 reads TGTGCCAGCAGATCGGACCTAACAGGGGCGGGCGAGCAGTACTTC.

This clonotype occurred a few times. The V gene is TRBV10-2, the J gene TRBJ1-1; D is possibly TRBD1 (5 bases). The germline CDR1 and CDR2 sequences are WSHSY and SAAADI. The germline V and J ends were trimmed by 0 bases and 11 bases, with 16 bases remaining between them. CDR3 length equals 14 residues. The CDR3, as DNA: TGCGCCAGCAGTGAGTCGGGTGGGGGTTTTGACGCTTTCTTT. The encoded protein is CASSESGGGFDAFF.

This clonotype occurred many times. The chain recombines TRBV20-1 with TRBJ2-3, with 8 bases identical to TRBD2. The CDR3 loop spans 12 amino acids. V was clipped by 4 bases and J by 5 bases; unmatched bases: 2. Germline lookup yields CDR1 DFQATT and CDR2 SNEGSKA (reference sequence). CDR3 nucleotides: TGCAGTGCTAAAGCGGGAGTAGATACGCAGTATTTT. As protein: CSAKAGVDTQYF.

CDR3 DNA sequence: TGCGCCAGCAGCCAGCCGGGACGTCTCGGGGAGCTGTTTTTT. Translation: CASSQPGRLGELFF. The chain employs TRBV4-1 and TRBJ2-2; D tentatively fits TRBD1 or TRBD2 (5 bases each). The germline CDR1 and CDR2 sequences are MGHRA and YSYEKL. The CDR3 spans 14 residues. Between the trimmed V and J ends, which lost 3 bases and 7 bases, there was a span of 12 bases.

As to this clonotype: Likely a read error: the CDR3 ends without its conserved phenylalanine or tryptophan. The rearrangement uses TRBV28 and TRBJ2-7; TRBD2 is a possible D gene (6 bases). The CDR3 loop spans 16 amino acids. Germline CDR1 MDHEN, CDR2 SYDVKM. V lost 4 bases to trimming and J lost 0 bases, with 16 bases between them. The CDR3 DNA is TGTGCCAGCAGTTCCAGAGTGGAGGGAGACTCCTACGAGCAGTACTCC. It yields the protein CASSSRVEGDSYEQYS.

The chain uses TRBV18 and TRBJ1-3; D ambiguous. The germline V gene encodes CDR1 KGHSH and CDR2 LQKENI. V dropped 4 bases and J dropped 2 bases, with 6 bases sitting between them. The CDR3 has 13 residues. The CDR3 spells CASSRSAGNTIYF. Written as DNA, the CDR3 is TGTGCCAGCTCACGGTCGGCTGGAAACACCATATATTTT. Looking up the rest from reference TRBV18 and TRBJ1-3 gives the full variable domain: NAGVMQNPRHLVRRRGQEARLRCSPMKGHSHVYWYRQLPEEGLKFMVYLQKENIIDESGMPKERFSAEFPKEGPSILRIQQVVRGDSAAYFCASSRSAGNTIYFGEGSWLTVV.